This section outlines one T cell receptor (beta chain) sequence together with its context. This CDR3 spans 14 amino acids. V dropped 5 bases and J dropped 3 bases, with 11 bases sitting between them. In TCRdb, the RT-PCR reads were re-called with MiXCR into one record per CDR3 protein. The profile shows just under 550,000 distinct CDR3 sequences, roughly 23% of them singletons. The data are from a study of response to subunit inactivated influenza vaccine. Another study also made use of these data, one on T cells expressing NK-cell markers. That paper states: UMIs were included in TCR beta cDNA generated by 5'RACE template switching.

This receptor was obtained from a man aged 50 to 59 who received an inactivated influenza vaccine. V usage is TRBV12-3 or TRBV12-4 and J usage is TRBJ2-1; D gene unclear. Source: CD4+ T cells sorted from PBMCs, taken roughly 13 days after vaccination. The CDR3 sequence: CASSQTRLYNEQFF. Here the CDR3 DNA reads TGTGCCAGCAGTCAGACAAGGCTCTACAATGAGCAGTTCTTC.